The text below deals with one T cell receptor (beta chain). The sample comes from a study of T cell changes during pregnancy in multiple sclerosis. Repertoires were generated with immunoSEQ multiplex PCR, while TCRdb's copy carries only in-frame clones and drops some. The table has about 30,000 clones, around nine tenths seen once. The germline gives CDR1 MRHNA, CDR2 SNTAGT. The CDR3 is 14 amino acids. The V and J ends lost 6 bases and 6 bases, in that order; junction bases with no gene match: 5. The chain links TRBV6-4 to TRBJ2-1; TRBD1 matches at 10 bases. The sample consisted of CD8+ T cells from peripheral blood mononuclear cells, taken before pregnancy. The clonotype was recovered from a female donor with multiple sclerosis, enrolled in a pregnancy study. CDR3 in DNA: TGTGCCAGCAGCCTAGGGACAGGGGTCAATGAGCAGTTCTTC. It translates to CASSLGTGVNEQFF.